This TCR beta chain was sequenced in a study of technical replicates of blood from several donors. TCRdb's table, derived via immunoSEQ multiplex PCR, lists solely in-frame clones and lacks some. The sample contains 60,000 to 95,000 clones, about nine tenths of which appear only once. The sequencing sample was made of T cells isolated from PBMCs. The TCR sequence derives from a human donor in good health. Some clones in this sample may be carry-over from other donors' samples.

CDR3: CASSLRAGDSPLHF. CDR3 bases: TGTGCCAGCAGTTTACGGGCAGGGGATTCACCCCTCCACTTT. This chain joins TRBV27 and TRBJ1-6; D is perhaps TRBD1 (6 bases). The CDR3 covers 14 residues. Looked up from germline, CDR1 is MNHEY and CDR2 is SMNVEV (reference sequence). The V end was cut by 2 bases, the J end by 8 bases, with 10 bases between.